One and the same sample provided the 21 T cell receptor beta chains below, sequenced in a study of T-cell memory formation after mild COVID-19. TCRdb fed the 5' RACE reads into MiXCR, producing one record per CDR3 protein. Among tens of thousands of distinct CDR3 sequences listed, 6% to 7% were seen once. The source material was PBMCs or a T cell subset sorted from them (not recorded which). The receptors derive from an adult who had mild COVID-19 (a few samples of this study predate the infection). Cell type and time point are not known.

This clonotype was counted a few times. The chain has TRBV7-2 and TRBJ2-1; TRBD2 matches 11 bases. The V gene end was trimmed by 5 bases and the J gene end by 4 bases; junction bases not matched to a gene: 7. The germline CDR1 and CDR2 sequences are SGHTA and FQGNSA. CDR3 length: 16 residues. In DNA, the CDR3 is TGTGCCAGCAGCCTATCCGGGACTAGCGGTTACAATGAGCAGTTCTTC. It yields the protein CASSLSGTSGYNEQFF.

This clonotype has just a few counts. The genes are TRBV6-2 or TRBV6-3 and TRBJ2-3; D gene ambiguous. V lost 2 bases to trimming and J lost 6 bases, with 12 bases between them. The CDR3 is 14 amino acids. Germline CDR1 reads MNHEY; CDR2 reads SVGEGT. Written as DNA, the CDR3 is TGTGCCAGCAGTTACGTCGGCGTGAGTGATACGCAGTATTTT. It specifies CASSYVGVSDTQYF.

There are a few counts of this clonotype. The chain links TRBV7-9 to TRBJ2-2; tentatively, D is TRBD1 (6 bases). This CDR3 is built from 16 residues. Germline loops: CDR1 SEHNR, CDR2 FQNEAQ (reference sequence). The V end lost 1 base, the J end lost 3 bases, and 12 bases lay between the germline ends. The CDR3 bases are TGTGCCAGCAGCTTAGATCGGACAGCCTACACCGGGGAGCTGTTTTTT. Translating it yields CASSLDRTAYTGELFF.

This clonotype was picked up many times. This rearrangement joins TRBV6-5 to TRBJ1-2; D perhaps matches TRBD1 (6 bases). Trimming left V 0 bases short and J 3 bases short, with 11 bases between. Per the germline V gene, CDR1 is MNHEY and CDR2 is SVGAGI. The CDR3 contains 15 residues. CDR3 coding DNA: TGTGCCAGCAGTTACTCTAGGGGGAACTACTATGGCTACACCTTC. Translation: CASSYSRGNYYGYTF.

This clonotype occurred a few times. The genes are TRBV15 and TRBJ2-2; D call uncertain. CDR1 is LNHNV and CDR2 is YYDKDF in the germline V gene (reference sequence). The V end lost 3 bases, the J end lost 5 bases, and 10 bases lay between the germline ends. The CDR3 totals 14 residues. CDR3 nucleotide sequence: TGTGCCACCAGCAGTAATGCCCGGACCGGGGAGCTGTTTTTT. The encoded protein is CATSSNARTGELFF.

This clonotype was detected ten times or more. This chain links TRBV5-1 with TRBJ1-4, with 9 bases identical to TRBD1. Per germline, CDR1 SGHRS and CDR2 YFSETQ. There are 15 residues in the CDR3. The V gene end was trimmed by 4 bases and the J gene end by 3 bases; junction bases not matched to a gene: 4. The CDR3 is CASSGQGSANEKLFF. The CDR3 DNA reads as TGCGCCAGCAGCGGACAGGGGTCGGCTAATGAAAAACTGTTTTTT. The variable domain in full, completed from reference TRBV5-1 and TRBJ1-4, reads KAGVTQTPRYLIKTRGQQVTLSCSPISGHRSVSWYQQTPGQGLQFLFEYFSETQRNKGNFPGRFSGRQFSNSRSEMNVSTLELGDSALYLCASSGQGSANEKLFFGSGTQLSVL.

This clonotype was counted many times. V gene TRBV7-6 combines with J gene TRBJ1-1; no firm D call. Trimming took off 4 bases at V and 10 bases at J, with 13 bases between the two ends. In germline, CDR1 is SGHVS, CDR2 FNYEAQ. This CDR3 comprises 12 residues. The CDR3 sequence is CASSSLVGGAFF. In nucleotides, the CDR3 is TGTGCCAGCAGCTCCCTTGTGGGTGGAGCTTTCTTT.

In its sample, this clonotype was seen a few times. The J gene is TRBJ1-5, the V gene TRBV20-1, with D possibly TRBD1 on 6 matching bases. The V end was cut by 3 bases, the J end by 16 bases, with 28 bases between. Germline V gene data show CDR1 as DFQATT and CDR2 as SNEGSKA (reference sequence). There are 15 residues in the CDR3. CDR3 sequence (DNA): TGCAGTGCTAGGACCCAGAGATCCGTATGGGGGCCTTCACATTTT. Residues: CSARTQRSVWGPSHF.

This clonotype was seen ten or more times. The chain recombines TRBV5-1 with TRBJ2-2; D unresolved. The CDR3 spans 16 residues. V lost 4 bases and J 1 base, leaving 14 bases between the germline ends. Germline V gene lookup returns CDR1 SGHRS and CDR2 YFSETQ. The DNA of the CDR3 is TGCGCCAGCAGCCTGAGGAGTCTCGAGAACACCGGGGAGCTGTTTTTT. Residues: CASSLRSLENTGELFF.

As for this clonotype: An end of the junction differs from the germline gene, which may be a read error. The chain has TRBV9 and TRBJ2-1, with TRBD2 matching 7 bases. Looked up from germline, CDR1 is SGDLS and CDR2 is YYNGEE. This CDR3 is built from 12 residues. CDR3 protein: CASSSSGTIAIF. CDR3 nucleotide sequence: TGTGCCAGCAGCTCCTCGGGGACTATAGCAATCTTC.

The chain combines TRBV11-2 with TRBJ1-1; TRBD1 matches at 7 bases. V shed 3 bases and J 4 bases; nucleotides not matched to a gene: 14. This CDR3 is built from 17 residues. CDR1 and CDR2 (germline): SGHAT, FQNNGV. The CDR3 sequence is CASSFRGGEGASTEAFF. The DNA for the CDR3 is TGTGCCAGCAGCTTCCGGGGTGGGGAGGGGGCCAGCACTGAAGCTTTCTTT.

This sequence joins TRBV6-1 and TRBJ2-5, with a possible D match to TRBD2 (6 bases). The V gene lost 7 bases and the J gene lost 4 bases, with 19 bases spanning the gap. Per the germline V gene, CDR1 is MNHNS and CDR2 is SASEGT. CDR3 length equals 15 residues. The CDR3 DNA reads as TGTGCCAGCACCCGGGTAGGCGGGGACGGAGAGACCCAGTACTTC. It encodes CASTRVGGDGETQYF.

This clonotype was seen at least ten times. The chain recombines TRBV20-1 with TRBJ2-7; TRBD2 matches at 10 bases. Germline CDR1 DFQATT, CDR2 SNEGSKA (reference sequence). This CDR3 has 13 residues. Trimming took 6 bases from V and 2 from J; bases not matched to a gene: 4. CDR3 bases: TGCAGTGCCTTACTAGCGGGGACCTACGAGCAGTACTTC. It yields the protein CSALLAGTYEQYF.

This clonotype turned up a few times. The chain joins TRBV29-1 to TRBJ2-1; 7 positions agree with TRBD1. V lost 1 base and J lost 9; bases outside the gene matches: 9. CDR3 length equals 14 residues. The germline V gene encodes CDR1 SQVTM and CDR2 ANQGSEA. The CDR3 nucleotides read TGCAGCGTTGAAGCGCGAGACAGGGCTTTTGAGCAGTTCTTC. Encoded protein: CSVEARDRAFEQFF.

This clonotype was seen at least ten times. The rearrangement uses TRBV5-5 and TRBJ2-7; D possibly corresponds to TRBD1 (5 bases). Germline V gene lookup returns CDR1 SGHKS and CDR2 YYEKEE (reference sequence). Trimming shortened V by 0 bases and J by 3 bases, and 16 bases separated the two germline ends. The CDR3 loop spans 16 amino acids. Here the CDR3 reads CASSLAVGPQGYEQYF. Here the CDR3 DNA reads TGTGCCAGCAGCTTGGCCGTAGGACCGCAGGGCTACGAGCAGTACTTC.

This clonotype was seen many times. The CDR3 here is CASLKSGGGYTF. The CDR3 DNA reads as TGTGCCAGCTTGAAGTCCGGGGGGGGCTACACCTTC. This chain links TRBV3-1 with TRBJ1-2; possibly TRBD1 for D (5 bases). This CDR3 contains 12 residues. V gave up 8 bases and J gave up 8 bases, with 15 bases separating them. Germline-derived CDR1 and CDR2 are LGHDT and YNNKEL (reference sequence).

This clonotype was detected many times. CDR3 nucleotide sequence: TGCAGCGTTGATCAGGGGGCATTTGGTGGCTACACCTTC. Amino acid sequence: CSVDQGAFGGYTF. The rearrangement links TRBV29-1 to TRBJ1-2; 8 bases are a match to TRBD1. CDR1 and CDR2 from the germline V gene are SQVTM and ANQGSEA. Trimming cost V 3 bases and J 7 bases; bases outside gene matches: 7. The CDR3 has 13 amino acids.

This clonotype was counted ten times or more. V and J are TRBV5-1 and TRBJ2-5; possible D gene TRBD1, 5 bases. CDR1 is SGHRS and CDR2 is YFSETQ in the germline V gene. V gave up 4 bases and J gave up 2 bases, with 15 bases separating them. The CDR3 is 15 amino acids. The CDR3 region has the DNA TGCGCCAGCAGCCGTTCTCAGGGTGCTCAAGAGACCCAGTACTTC. Its translation: CASSRSQGAQETQYF. Using reference TRBV5-1 and TRBJ2-5 for the parts outside the CDR3, the full variable domain is KAGVTQTPRYLIKTRGQQVTLSCSPISGHRSVSWYQQTPGQGLQFLFEYFSETQRNKGNFPGRFSGRQFSNSRSEMNVSTLELGDSALYLCASSRSQGAQETQYFGPGTRLLVL.

This clonotype occurred many times. V usage is TRBV10-3 and J usage is TRBJ2-7; 11 bases are a match to TRBD1. V lost 0 bases, J lost 2 bases, and 6 bases stayed unmatched. This CDR3 has 17 amino acids. The germline V gene has CDR1 ENHRY and CDR2 SYGVKD. Written as DNA, the CDR3 is TGTGCCATCAGTGAGTCTCAGGTGGGACAGGGGGCCTACGAGCAGTACTTC. It yields the protein CAISESQVGQGAYEQYF.

The chain carries TRBV6-2 or TRBV6-3 and TRBJ2-6; tentatively, D is TRBD1 or TRBD2 (5 bases each). Germline V CDR1 and CDR2: MNHEY, SVGEGT. The V end lost 2 bases, the J end lost 2 bases, and 10 bases lay between the germline ends. This CDR3 spans 16 amino acids. CDR3 sequence: CASSYTRGAGANVLTF. DNA of the CDR3: TGTGCCAGCAGTTACACCCGAGGGGCTGGGGCCAACGTCCTGACTTTC.

There are many counts of this clonotype. The gene calls are TRBV2 and TRBJ2-2; no clear D gene. V was shortened by 5 bases and J by 0 bases, with 4 bases between the two germline ends. From germline, CDR1 is SNHLY and CDR2 FYNNEI. There are 13 residues in the CDR3. The CDR3 sequence: CASSWSNTGELFF. The CDR3, as DNA: TGTGCCAGCAGTTGGTCGAACACCGGGGAGCTGTTTTTT.